There are a few counts of the clone carrying this T cell receptor (beta chain). An end of the junction differs from the germline gene, which may be a read error. TCR alpha and TCR beta cDNA libraries with sample barcodes and UMIs came from 5'RACE using constant-segment primers. TCRdb recomputed calls from the 5' RACE reads with MiXCR, one row per CDR3 protein. The sample records about 250,000 distinct CDR3 sequences, 18% being singletons. The sample belongs to a study of T-cell memory formation after mild COVID-19. Per the germline V gene, CDR1 is WNHNN and CDR2 is SYGVQD (reference sequence). The CDR3 runs to 10 residues.

This clonotype originated in a man aged 18 to 35 who had mild COVID-19 (a few samples of this study predate the infection). Cell type and time point are not known. Material for sequencing was PBMCs or a T cell subset sorted from them (not recorded which). The V and J genes are TRBV10-1 and TRBJ2-7, with TRBD2 as a possible D gene (5 bases). The CDR3 loop is CATTGIFLDF. CDR3 nucleotides: TGCGCCACCACGGGGATTTTCCTGGACTTC.